This TCR beta chain was documented in a study of post-analysis software for immune sequencing data. Across the whole study: The disease courses covered relapsing-remitting, secondary progressive and progressive-relapsing multiple sclerosis.

Built from TCR beta cDNA, the libraries had unique molecular identifiers in them. When roughly 0.9 to 10 million T cells were used, they gave some 520,000 cDNA molecules. One entry per CDR3 protein results from TCRdb running MiXCR on the PCR reads. The data contain some 700,000 distinct CDR3 sequences, more than 50% of them singletons. This TCR came from a girl aged 2 to 10 with multiple sclerosis. The specimen was blood.

CDR3 nucleotide sequence: TGTGCCAGCAGCCAGAGAGGGACTTCCAATGAGCAGTTCTTC. Translating it yields CASSQRGTSNEQFF. The genes are TRBV3-1 and TRBJ2-1; D perhaps matches TRBD2 (6 bases). V shed 3 bases and J shed 6 bases, with 12 bases lying between them. There are 14 residues in the CDR3. Germline CDR1 reads LGHDT; CDR2 reads YNNKEL (reference sequence).